These T cell receptor beta chains were read from a single sample in a study of OX40 agonist ivuxolimab in advanced cancers. Repertoires were generated with immunoSEQ multiplex PCR, while TCRdb's copy carries only in-frame clones and drops some. The table shows fewer than 90,000 clones, with approximately 90% occurring only once. Sample: CD4+ or CD8+ T cells sorted from blood, taken in a trial of the OX40 agonist ivuxolimab. The receptors derive from an adult with an advanced solid tumor such as melanoma, head and neck, liver or kidney cancer. The CDR3 runs from the conserved cysteine through the conserved F or W. The order of the fields is D gene, V gene, J gene, clone size, CDR3 DNA, CDR3 protein. D genes are given only for firm matches. A clone size is listed for some rows: how often the clone was seen (once, few, many), or a class if it is expanded.

d_call: NA
v_call: TRBV30
j_call: TRBJ1-2
clone_size: once
cdr3_nt: TGTGCCGGGCCGAGGGGCGCGAGCTATGGCTACACCTTC
cdr3_aa: CAGPRGASYGYTF

d_call: NA
v_call: TRBV7-8
j_call: TRBJ1-3
clone_size: NA
cdr3_nt: TGTGCCAGCAGCTTAGTACCAGGAATCTCTGGAAACACCATATATTTT
cdr3_aa: CASSLVPGISGNTIYF

d_call: NA
v_call: TRBV7-2
j_call: TRBJ1-1
clone_size: NA
cdr3_nt: TGTGCCAGCAGCTTAGGGGGCGGGGACACTGAAGCTTTCTTT
cdr3_aa: CASSLGGGDTEAFF

d_call: TRBD1
v_call: TRBV5-1
j_call: TRBJ2-7
clone_size: NA
cdr3_nt: TGCGCCAGCACCCCCGGGACAGCGAATTCCTACGAGCAGTACTTC
cdr3_aa: CASTPGTANSYEQYF

d_call: TRBD1
v_call: TRBV5-1
j_call: TRBJ1-1
clone_size: NA
cdr3_nt: TGCGCCAGCAGCTCGGGACAGGGCGTTACGACTGAAGCTTTCTTT
cdr3_aa: CASSSGQGVTTEAFF

d_call: TRBD2
v_call: TRBV4-2
j_call: TRBJ2-1
clone_size: NA
cdr3_nt: TGTGCCAGCAGCCCAGAGCGGGGGGGCCTACGGGGTGAGCAGTTCTTC
cdr3_aa: CASSPERGGLRGEQFF

d_call: TRBD1
v_call: TRBV6-5
j_call: TRBJ2-1
clone_size: NA
cdr3_nt: TGTGCCAGCAGTTGGGACAGGTCATCGAATGAGCAGTTCTTC
cdr3_aa: CASSWDRSSNEQFF

d_call: TRBD2
v_call: TRBV14
j_call: TRBJ2-5
clone_size: NA
cdr3_nt: TGTGCCAGCAGTAAGGGAAGGACTAGCAGGCTCGAGACCCAGTACTTC
cdr3_aa: CASSKGRTSRLETQYF

d_call: NA
v_call: TRBV6-5
j_call: TRBJ2-1
clone_size: NA
cdr3_nt: TGTGCCAGCTCTGTCGGAGGGGGAGGCGATAATGAGCAGTTCTTC
cdr3_aa: CASSVGGGGDNEQFF

d_call: NA
v_call: TRBV27
j_call: TRBJ2-7
clone_size: NA
cdr3_nt: TGTGCCAGCAGTACCCGGAGGGGGCTCGAGCAGTACTTC
cdr3_aa: CASSTRRGLEQYF

d_call: TRBD1
v_call: TRBV18
j_call: TRBJ1-3
clone_size: NA
cdr3_nt: TGTGCCAGCTCACTCTATCCGGCCGGGACAGGGGGAAACACCATATATTTT
cdr3_aa: CASSLYPAGTGGNTIYF